What follows are 14 T cell receptor beta chains derived from one specimen sequenced in a study of blood T cell repertoires in COVID-19. Generated by immunoSEQ multiplex PCR, the TCRdb table keeps only in-frame clones and is missing some. The table has 200,000 to 250,000 clones, approximately 83% seen once. The sequenced sample was peripheral blood. These receptors were obtained from a woman aged 55-70 years with acute or convalescent COVID-19.

This chain connects TRBV5-1 to TRBJ1-6; TRBD1 is a possible D gene (5 bases). Germline V CDR1 and CDR2: SGHRS, YFSETQ. The CDR3 totals 15 residues. V was trimmed by 0 bases and J by 7 bases, leaving 11 bases between them. CDR3: CASSLEGVNNSPLHF. CDR3 sequence (DNA): TGCGCCAGCAGCTTGGAAGGGGTTAACAATTCACCCCTCCACTTT.

The DNA for the CDR3 is TGTGCCAGCAGCCAGGGACAGTTTCGTAGCACTGAAGCTTTCTTT. Amino acids: CASSQGQFRSTEAFF. This chain links TRBV14 with TRBJ1-1; 7 bases fit TRBD1. The CDR3 covers 15 residues. J gave up 4 bases and V 3 bases, and 8 bases lay outside the gene matches. Germline values: CDR1 SGHDN, CDR2 FVKESK.

The chain recombines TRBV7-8 with TRBJ1-1; no clear D gene. This CDR3 region has 14 residues. The V and J ends lost 0 bases and 1 base respectively, with 6 bases between them. Germline CDR1 reads SGHVS; CDR2 reads FQNEAQ. The CDR3: CASSLAGGNTEAFF. The DNA of the CDR3 is TGTGCCAGCAGCTTAGCAGGCGGGAACACTGAAGCTTTCTTT.

V and J are TRBV27 and TRBJ1-6; TRBD1 matches 8 bases. Germline CDR1 and CDR2: MNHEY and SMNVEV (reference sequence). Trimming at V came to 6 bases and at J to 12 bases, leaving 7 bases not matched to a gene. The CDR3 sequence is 13 residues long. The CDR3 DNA reads TGTGCCAGCAGCTTCGGGACAGGCCGACCCCTCCACTTT. Protein product: CASSFGTGRPLHF.

As DNA, the CDR3 is TGTGCCAGCAGCCTTAGTAGCGGACCCACAGATACGCAGTATTTT. Residues: CASSLSSGPTDTQYF. The V and J genes are TRBV5-4 and TRBJ2-3; the D gene is possibly TRBD2 (6 bases). Germline values: CDR1 SGHNT, CDR2 YYREEE (reference sequence). Trimming left V 4 bases short and J 2 bases short, with 14 bases between. CDR3 size: 15 residues.

The CDR3 DNA reads TGTGCCAGCAGCCCACAGACAGTGAACACTGAAGCTTTCTTT. It encodes CASSPQTVNTEAFF. The chain employs TRBV11-2 and TRBJ1-1, with D possibly matching TRBD1 (5 bases). This CDR3 spans 14 amino acids. Germline V gives CDR1 SGHAT, CDR2 FQNNGV. With 5 bases removed from V and 0 bases from J, the gap between germline ends came to 10 bases.

The chain is built from TRBV5-1 and TRBJ2-1; D call uncertain. The CDR3 consists of 14 residues. Germline values: CDR1 SGHRS, CDR2 YFSETQ. Deletions cut 0 bases from V and 12 bases from J, with 16 bases between. The CDR3 DNA follows: TGCGCCAGCAGCTTGGCGACCCAATCCCAGGCGCAGTTCTTC. This gives the protein CASSLATQSQAQFF.

The rearrangement uses TRBV7-2 and TRBJ2-1; no reliable D call. Germline loops: CDR1 SGHTA, CDR2 FQGNSA. V gave up 3 bases and J gave up 5 bases, with 14 bases separating them. There are 15 residues in the CDR3. The CDR3 DNA follows: TGTGCCAGCAGCTTCTCGCGGAATCGGGACAATGAGCAGTTCTTC. As protein: CASSFSRNRDNEQFF.

The table lists this clone with a count of one. The V call is TRBV5-1, the J call TRBJ1-1; D gene ambiguous. V was trimmed by 5 bases and J by 0 bases, leaving 11 bases between them. Germline V gene lookup returns CDR1 SGHRS and CDR2 YFSETQ. The CDR3 length is 14 residues. CDR3 loop: CASSLEELNTEAFF. CDR3 DNA: TGCGCCAGCAGTCTGGAGGAATTGAACACTGAAGCTTTCTTT.

The chain employs TRBV5-4 and TRBJ1-6, with D tentatively TRBD1 (5 bases). Deletions cut 6 bases from V and 3 bases from J, with 13 bases between. The CDR3 runs 15 residues. Per the germline V gene, CDR1 is SGHNT and CDR2 is YYREEE (reference sequence). CDR3 in amino acids: CASTSQGFYNSPLHF. The CDR3 nucleotides are TGTGCCAGCACCTCGCAGGGATTCTATAATTCACCCCTCCACTTT.

This clone was observed once. This chain links TRBV7-9 with TRBJ2-7; 11 nucleotides match TRBD2. J gave up 0 bases and V 5 bases, and 9 bases lay outside the gene matches. The V gene's germline CDR1 is SEHNR and CDR2 FQNEAQ (reference sequence). This CDR3 is built from 17 residues. This CDR3 reads CASSRTSGGLFSYEQYF. CDR3 bases: TGTGCCAGCAGCCGTACTAGCGGGGGCCTCTTCTCCTACGAGCAGTACTTC.

The V gene is TRBV10-3, the J gene TRBJ1-4; TRBD1 aligns across 7 bases. The junction had 9 bases not matched to a gene; V was cut back by 0 bases and J by 8 bases. The CDR3 has 16 residues. Looked up from germline, CDR1 is ENHRY and CDR2 is SYGVKD. The CDR3 DNA reads TGTGCCATCAGTGAGTCCATCAGACAGGGCGACGAAAAACTGTTTTTT. Its protein is CAISESIRQGDEKLFF.

This clone was observed once. The rearrangement joins TRBV11-2 to TRBJ1-6, with 7 bases fitting TRBD1. CDR1 and CDR2 from the germline V gene are SGHAT and FQNNGV. V shed 1 base, J shed 8 bases, and the junction held 14 bases outside the gene matches. The CDR3 extends over 18 amino acids. In DNA form, the CDR3 reads TGTGCCAGCAGCTTAGCAGTCCCCCTGACAGGGAGAGATTCACCCCTCCACTTT. As protein: CASSLAVPLTGRDSPLHF.

The chain is built from TRBV3-1 (or the pseudogene TRBV3-2) and TRBJ2-7, with D possibly being TRBD1 (6 bases). This CDR3 comprises 14 residues. Germline loops: CDR1 LGHDT, CDR2 YNNKEL (reference sequence). V was pared by 5 bases and J by 3 bases, with 14 bases between. The CDR3 sequence is CASSSGPRGYEQYF. In nucleotides, the CDR3 is TGTGCCAGCAGCTCGGGACCCAGGGGCTACGAGCAGTACTTC.